These 2 T cell receptor beta chains were all obtained from the same sample, sequenced in a study of T cell responses to AZD1222 COVID-19 vaccine. Sequencing used immunoSEQ multiplex PCR; TCRdb keeps in-frame clones, though not all of them. The profile covers some 150,000 clones, with around 89% appearing a single time and 4.3% taken by the ten largest. The material sequenced was peripheral blood, taken 28 days after the second AZD1222 dose. The receptors stem from an adult who received the AZD1222 COVID-19 vaccine.

The V and J genes are TRBV2 and TRBJ1-4, with 8 bases that match TRBD1. V was clipped by 2 bases and J by 8 bases; unmatched bases: 7. CDR3 length: 15 residues. The V gene's germline CDR1 is SNHLY and CDR2 FYNNEI. The CDR3 loop is CASSERQGAKEKLFF. CDR3 sequence (DNA): TGTGCCAGCAGTGAACGGCAGGGGGCCAAAGAAAAACTGTTTTTT.

Of note for this clone: This specimen includes other DNA sequences encoding the same CDR3. The chain links TRBV18 to TRBJ1-1; D is perhaps TRBD1 (5 bases). The V end was cut by 6 bases, the J end by 5 bases, with 13 bases between. The germline CDR1 and CDR2 sequences are KGHSH and LQKENI. CDR3 length: 13 amino acids. CDR3: CASSQGRETEAFF. Here the CDR3 DNA reads TGTGCCAGCTCGCAGGGTAGAGAGACTGAAGCTTTCTTT. The full variable domain, rest sourced from reference TRBV18 and TRBJ1-1, is NAGVMQNPRHLVRRRGQEARLRCSPMKGHSHVYWYRQLPEEGLKFMVYLQKENIIDESGMPKERFSAEFPKEGPSILRIQQVVRGDSAAYFCASSQGRETEAFFGQGTRLTVV.